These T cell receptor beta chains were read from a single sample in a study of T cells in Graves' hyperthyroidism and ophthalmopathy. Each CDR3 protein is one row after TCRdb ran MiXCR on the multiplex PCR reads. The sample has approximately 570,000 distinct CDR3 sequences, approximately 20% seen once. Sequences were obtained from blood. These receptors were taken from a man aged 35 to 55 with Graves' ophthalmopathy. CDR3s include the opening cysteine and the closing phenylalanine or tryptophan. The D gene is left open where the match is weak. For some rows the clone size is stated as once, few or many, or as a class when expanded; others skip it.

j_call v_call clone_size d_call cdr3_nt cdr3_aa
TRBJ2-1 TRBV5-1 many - TGCGCCAGCAAGGGGGAAAAAGGAAATGAGCAGTTCTTC CASKGEKGNEQFF
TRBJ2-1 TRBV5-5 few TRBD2 TGTGCCAGCAGCTCCCCCGGGGCGGGAGGATTGGATGAGCAGTTCTTC CASSSPGAGGLDEQFF
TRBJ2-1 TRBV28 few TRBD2 TGTGCCAGCACACCCTATGCGGGAGGTAGGAATGAGCAGTTCTTC CASTPYAGGRNEQFF
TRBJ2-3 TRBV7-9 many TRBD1 TGTGCCAGCAGCCCGCGACAGGGGGCTACGCAGTATTTT CASSPRQGATQYF
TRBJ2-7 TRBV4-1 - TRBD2 TGCGCCAGCAGCCAGGGACTAGCGGAAATCTACGAGCAGTACTTC CASSQGLAEIYEQYF
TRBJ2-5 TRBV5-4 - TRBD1 TGTGCCAGCAGCGGGACAGGTCTGAATCAAGAGACCCAGTACTTC CASSGTGLNQETQYF
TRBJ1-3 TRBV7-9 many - TGTGCCAGCAGCTTAGCGTGGGGCTCTGGAAACACCATATATTTT CASSLAWGSGNTIYF
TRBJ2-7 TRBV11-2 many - TGTGCCAGCAGCTTTGGGCGGGCCTCCTACGAGCAGTACTTC CASSFGRASYEQYF
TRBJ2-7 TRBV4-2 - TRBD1 TGTGCCAGCAGCCATCGGGGACAGGCCTACGAGCAGTACTTC CASSHRGQAYEQYF
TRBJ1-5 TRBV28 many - TGTGCCAGCACTACGGAAATCTATAGCAATCAGCCCCAGCATTTT CASTTEIYSNQPQHF
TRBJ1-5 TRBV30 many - TGTGCCTGGAGTGTCGGCAGTCGGAGCAATCAGCCCCAGCATTTT CAWSVGSRSNQPQHF
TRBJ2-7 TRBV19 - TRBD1 TGTGCCAGTAGTAAGAGACAGGGACACTACGAGCAGTACTTC CASSKRQGHYEQYF
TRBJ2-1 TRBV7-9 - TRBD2 TGTGCCAGCAGCTTACGGGGGACTAGCGGGAGGGAGCAGTTCTTC CASSLRGTSGREQFF
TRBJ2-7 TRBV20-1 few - TGCAGTGCCACGCGGCCCGCCTGGGCCTACGAGCAGTACTTC CSATRPAWAYEQYF
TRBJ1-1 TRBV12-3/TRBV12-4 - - TGTGCCAGCAGTACAACCTACCCGAACCCTGAAGCTTTCTTT CASSTTYPNPEAFF
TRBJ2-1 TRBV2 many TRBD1 TGTGCCAGCAGTGGCCCGGGACAGCAAAACAATGAGCAGTTCTTC CASSGPGQQNNEQFF
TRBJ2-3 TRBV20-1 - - TGCAGTGCTAGAGATAGGAGATCGGGGACAGATACGCAGTATTTT CSARDRRSGTDTQYF
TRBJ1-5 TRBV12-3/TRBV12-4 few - TGTGCCAGCACCGAAACCCGGGGTGGCAATCAGCCCCAGCATTTT CASTETRGGNQPQHF
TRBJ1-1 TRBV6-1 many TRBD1 TGTGCCAGCAGTCATCCGGGACAGGGGGCGAACACTGAAGCTTTCTTT CASSHPGQGANTEAFF
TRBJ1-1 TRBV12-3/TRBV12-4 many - TGTGCCAGCAGTTTCCGAGGATGGAACACTGAAGCTTTCTTT CASSFRGWNTEAFF
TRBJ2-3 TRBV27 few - TGTGCCAGCAGTCCCACCTCCTTACCAGCAGATACGCAGTATTTT CASSPTSLPADTQYF
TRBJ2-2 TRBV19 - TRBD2 TGTGCCAGTAGTCCGGGACTAGGATTCTCCGGGGAGCTGTTTTTT CASSPGLGFSGELFF
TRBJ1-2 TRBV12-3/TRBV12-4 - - TGTGCCAGCAGTTTTGACGGTCATGGCTACACCTTC CASSFDGHGYTF
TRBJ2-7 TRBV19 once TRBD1 TGTGCCAGTAGCGACATGCCCGGGACAGGGGCCCCCGAGCAGTACTTC CASSDMPGTGAPEQYF
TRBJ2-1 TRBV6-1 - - TGTGCCAGCACAAAGCGCCAATCCTACAATGAGCAGTTCTTC CASTKRQSYNEQFF
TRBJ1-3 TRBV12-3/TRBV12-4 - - TGTGCCATTCGGAGGGTTGGAAACACCATATATTTT CAIRRVGNTIYF
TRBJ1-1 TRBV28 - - TGTGCCAGCAGTTTACGGGACCTTAAAGCTTTCTTT CASSLRDLKAFF
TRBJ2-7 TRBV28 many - TGTGCCAGCAGTTTAGGACTGAACTCCTACGAGCAGTACTTC CASSLGLNSYEQYF
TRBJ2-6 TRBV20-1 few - TGCAGTGCTGACGTACCTGGGGCCAACGTCCTGACTTTC CSADVPGANVLTF
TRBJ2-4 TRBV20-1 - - TGCAGTGCAACTGCGACGTTTGGGGGCCCGACAGCCAAAAACATTCAGTACTTC CSATATFGGPTAKNIQYF
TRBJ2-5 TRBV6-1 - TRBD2 TGTGCCAGCAGTAGCGCGGGGGGGGTGGCCCAAGAGACCCAGTACTTC CASSSAGGVAQETQYF
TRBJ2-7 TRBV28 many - TGTGCCAGCAGTTTCACGAGGGGGTGGGCCTACGAGCAGTACTTC CASSFTRGWAYEQYF
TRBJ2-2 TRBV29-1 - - TGCAGCGTTCCCCTCCCACCCTTCACCGGGGAGCTGTTTTTT CSVPLPPFTGELFF
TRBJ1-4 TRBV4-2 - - TGTGCCAGCAGCCAAGATGTCGGGGCCGCTAGTGAAAAACTGTTTTTT CASSQDVGAASEKLFF
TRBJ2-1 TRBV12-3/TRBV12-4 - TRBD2 TGTGCCAGCACCTTGGCGGGGGGGGTATCCTACAATGAGCAGTTCTTC CASTLAGGVSYNEQFF
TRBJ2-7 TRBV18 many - TGTGCCAGCTCCAAGGACGTCTACGAGCAGTACTTC CASSKDVYEQYF
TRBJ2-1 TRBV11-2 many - TGTGCCAGCAGCTTAGTAGGGCAAATCTACAATGAGCAGTTCTTC CASSLVGQIYNEQFF
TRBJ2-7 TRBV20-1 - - TGCAGTGCGCCCCCGTACGGGGTCTCCCCCTACAATGAGCAGTACTTC CSAPPYGVSPYNEQYF
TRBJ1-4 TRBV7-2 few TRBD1 TGTGCCAGCAGCCGCCAGACAGGGGGCGGTGAAAAACTGTTTTTT CASSRQTGGGEKLFF